These 30 T cell receptor beta chains were all obtained from the same sample, sequenced in a study of beta chain features in type 1 diabetes (dated 2018 in TCRdb). Library creation used the immunoSEQ multiplex PCR assay. The High Capacity cDNA Reverse Transcription Kit was used to reverse transcribe all of the isolated RNA, meaning that expressed TCRB transcripts were what got sequenced. Here the immuneACCESS table is served through TCRdb, limited to in-frame sequences with V and J called. Missing clones are a known gap in these copies; in checked studies unresolved V genes cover under half, and the rest lacks a known reason. The sample table records 450,000 or so clones; over 9.5% of these occur just once. The ten top clones hold about 0.045% of the sample. Sequenced: naive CD4+ T cells from blood. Explained via the paper, the cell subset or site label denotes: true naive CD4+ T cells. The receptors originated from a woman aged 18 to 35 in good health.

This clone appeared a few times. This rearrangement joins TRBV20-1 to TRBJ2-5; D not certain. Germline assignment: CDR1 DFQATT and CDR2 SNEGSKA (reference sequence). The V and J ends lost 5 bases and 5 bases respectively, with 9 bases between them. CDR3 length: 11 amino acids. For the CDR3, the DNA is TGCAGTGCTGTTCGGTGGGAGACCCAGTACTTC. It translates to CSAVRWETQYF.

V is TRBV4-3 and J is TRBJ2-7, with D perhaps being TRBD1 or TRBD2 (5 bases each). V lost 3 bases to trimming and J lost 6 bases, with 18 bases between them. This CDR3 is 15 amino acids long. CDR1 and CDR2 from the germline V gene are LGHNA and YSLEER. This CDR3 is CASSHEGQGRSEQYF. The DNA of the CDR3 is TGCGCCAGCAGCCACGAGGGGCAGGGTCGGAGCGAGCAGTACTTC.

This clone appeared a few times. The V and J genes are TRBV11-2 and TRBJ1-4; D is ambiguous. The germline V and J ends were trimmed by 4 bases and 0 bases, with 9 bases remaining between them. Germline CDR1 reads SGHAT; CDR2 reads FQNNGV. The CDR3 runs to 15 residues. The CDR3 sequence is CASSSHFATNEKLFF. CDR3 DNA: TGTGCCAGCAGCTCCCACTTTGCAACTAATGAAAAACTGTTTTTT.

Only a few counts were recorded for this clone. The J gene is TRBJ2-7, the V gene TRBV2, with TRBD2 matching over 8 bases. The CDR3 has 14 amino acids. J lost 2 bases, V lost 6 bases, and 6 bases had no gene match. CDR1 and CDR2 from the germline V gene are SNHLY and FYNNEI. This chain's CDR3 is CASRGTSPPYEQYF. The CDR3 DNA sequence: TGTGCCAGCAGGGGGACTAGTCCGCCCTACGAGCAGTACTTC.

CDR3 nucleotide sequence: TGTGCCAGCAGTATGCTGAGCCGGGACACGCAAGAGACCCAGTACTTC. Protein product: CASSMLSRDTQETQYF. The V and J genes are TRBV28 and TRBJ2-5, with D possibly TRBD1 on 6 matching bases. Germline V gene sequence: CDR1 MDHEN, CDR2 SYDVKM. The V end lost 5 bases, the J end lost 2 bases, and 18 bases lay between the germline ends. This CDR3 region has 16 residues.

This clone was counted only a few times. This chain connects TRBV29-1 to TRBJ2-5; D is possibly TRBD1 (6 bases). Trimming removed 4 bases from V and 5 bases from J, with 14 bases in between. The CDR3 consists of 13 residues. CDR1 is SQVTM and CDR2 is ANQGSEA in the germline V gene. The CDR3 DNA sequence: TGCAGCGTTGTACAGGGCCCAGGGGAGACCCAGTACTTC. Its protein product is CSVVQGPGETQYF.

This clone was seen only a few times. The gene calls are TRBV9 and TRBJ2-2; TRBD2 agrees at 7 bases. CDR1 and CDR2 (germline): SGDLS, YYNGEE. The CDR3 extends over 15 amino acids. V dropped 0 bases and J dropped 5; count of bases not matched to a gene: 4. The DNA for the CDR3 is TGTGCCAGCAGCGTAGCGGGAGGAGGGACCGGGGAGCTGTTTTTT. Translation: CASSVAGGGTGELFF.

This clone was found a few times. V is TRBV6-1 and J is TRBJ2-4; D is perhaps TRBD2 (7 bases). CDR3 length equals 16 residues. Germline-derived CDR1 and CDR2 are MNHNS and SASEGT. Trimming took 0 bases from V and 4 from J, leaving 13 bases between them. The CDR3: CASSEASAGQKNIQYF. CDR3 in DNA: TGTGCCAGCAGTGAAGCCTCAGCGGGACAAAAAAACATTCAGTACTTC.

The chain employs TRBV4-3 and TRBJ2-4; D not certain. V lost 3 bases and J 3 bases, leaving 6 bases between the germline ends. Germline CDR1 and CDR2: LGHNA and YSLEER. The CDR3 extends over 13 amino acids. The CDR3 DNA reads as TGCGCCAGCAGCCAGGAACACAAAAACATTCAGTACTTC. This translates into CASSQEHKNIQYF.

This rearrangement joins TRBV18 to TRBJ2-7, with a tentative D call TRBD2 (6 bases). The CDR3 consists of 14 residues. Deletions cut 6 bases from V and 3 bases from J, with 15 bases between. Germline CDR1 reads KGHSH; CDR2 reads LQKENI. In DNA form, the CDR3 reads TGTGCCAGCTCCCCCCAGGCGGGGTTCTACGAGCAGTACGTC. It specifies CASSPQAGFYEQYV.

This clone was found a few times. The CDR3 DNA reads TGTGCCAGCAGCGACGCCCGATCCCCGGGGTCCTTCCCCTACGAGCAGTACGTC. It translates to CASSDARSPGSFPYEQYV. This sequence joins TRBV25-1 and TRBJ2-7, with TRBD2 as a possible D gene (5 bases). Germline V gene data show CDR1 as MGHDK and CDR2 as SYGVNS. The CDR3 runs to 18 residues. V lost 6 bases and J lost 2, with 26 bases in between.

This clone was seen more than once but under ten times. This chain uses TRBV7-3 with TRBJ2-5, with D uncertain. CDR3 length equals 14 residues. Germline loops: CDR1 SGHTA, CDR2 FQGTGA. V lost 2 bases to trimming and J lost 2 bases, with 9 bases between them. Written as DNA, the CDR3 is TGTGCCAGCAGCTTAGTACAGTTACAAGAGACCCAGTACTTC. The encoded protein is CASSLVQLQETQYF.

This clone was recorded a few times. This chain uses TRBV7-9 with TRBJ1-1; D unclear. This CDR3 is built from 17 residues. The V end was cut by 5 bases, the J end by 0 bases, with 19 bases between. Looked up from germline, CDR1 is SEHNR and CDR2 is FQNEAQ (reference sequence). CDR3 loop: CASSPLRRRRMNTEAFF. CDR3 nucleotide sequence: TGTGCCAGCAGCCCCCTCCGGCGCCGGCGGATGAACACTGAAGCTTTCTTT.

The chain uses TRBV5-6 and TRBJ1-1; TRBD1 might be the D (5 bases). The germline gives CDR1 SGHDT, CDR2 YYEEEE. CDR3 size: 15 residues. V was clipped by 2 bases and J by 1 base, with 12 bases between them. The CDR3 loop is CASSLRGASNTEAFF. CDR3 in DNA: TGTGCCAGCAGCTTAAGAGGGGCCTCGAACACTGAAGCTTTCTTT.

There are a few counts of this clone. The chain joins TRBV12-5 to TRBJ2-3, with a weak D call TRBD2 (6 bases). The CDR3 contains 17 residues. V lost 5 bases to trimming and J lost 6 bases, with 24 bases between them. Germline V gene data show CDR1 as LGHNT and CDR2 as FRNRAP. The CDR3 loop reads CASGQIQTRGGYDTQYF. The CDR3 DNA reads as TGTGCTAGTGGTCAGATACAAACTCGGGGAGGATATGATACGCAGTATTTT.

A few counts support this clone. The chain recombines TRBV29-1 with TRBJ2-3, with D unclear. Germline CDR1 reads SQVTM; CDR2 reads ANQGSEA. CDR3 size: 12 residues. V was pared by 4 bases and J by 1 base, with 6 bases between. The CDR3 bases are TGCAGCGTTGCGGTGGGCACAGATACGCAGTATTTT. Its protein product is CSVAVGTDTQYF.

The sample holds a few counts of this clone. This sequence joins TRBV28 and TRBJ2-7; D perhaps matches TRBD1 (6 bases). Between the trimmed V and J ends, which lost 5 bases and 3 bases, there was a span of 14 bases. Germline V gene sequence: CDR1 MDHEN, CDR2 SYDVKM. This CDR3 has 14 residues. The CDR3 is CASSPTGPLYEQYV. In DNA form, the CDR3 reads TGTGCCAGCAGTCCGACAGGCCCACTCTACGAGCAGTACGTC.

This rearrangement joins TRBV2 to TRBJ1-2; TRBD1 aligns across 8 bases. The CDR3 sequence is 13 residues long. Trimming took 5 bases from V and 4 from J; bases not matched to a gene: 3. CDR1 is SNHLY and CDR2 is FYNNEI in the germline V gene. CDR3 bases: TGTGCCAGCAGTTACAGGGGGGCCTATGGCTACACCTTC. Residues: CASSYRGAYGYTF.

V usage is TRBV6-1 and J usage is TRBJ2-7; no clear D gene. V was clipped by 2 bases and J by 4 bases, with 6 bases between them. The germline gives CDR1 MNHNS, CDR2 SASEGT. The CDR3 spans 12 residues. Here the CDR3 reads CASSERRYEQYV. Here the CDR3 DNA reads TGTGCCAGCAGTGAACGACGGTACGAGCAGTACGTC.

The V and J genes are TRBV27 and TRBJ2-5, with a weak D call TRBD2 (5 bases). Germline V gene data show CDR1 as MNHEY and CDR2 as SMNVEV (reference sequence). This CDR3 is built from 13 residues. V gave up 2 bases and J gave up 8 bases, with 12 bases separating them. CDR3 nucleotides: TGTGCCAGCAGTTTAAATCCCCGGGGAACCCAGTACTTC. It codes for CASSLNPRGTQYF.

The chain has TRBV7-9 and TRBJ2-7, with no clear D. The germline gives CDR1 SEHNR, CDR2 FQNEAQ (reference sequence). The germline V and J ends were trimmed by 0 bases and 6 bases, with 9 bases remaining between them. The CDR3 runs to 13 residues. The CDR3 sequence: CASSLAVFGEQYF. CDR3 nucleotides: TGTGCCAGCAGCTTAGCGGTTTTTGGCGAGCAGTACTTC.

The chain recombines TRBV7-2 with TRBJ2-7; TRBD1 agrees at 12 bases. V lost 1 base and J lost 5; bases outside the gene matches: 3. The CDR3 is made up of 15 amino acids. Germline lookup yields CDR1 SGHTA and CDR2 FQGNSA. The DNA of the CDR3 is TGTGCCAGCAGCTTAGTGGGGACAGGGGGCGACGAGCAGTACGTC. It is translated as CASSLVGTGGDEQYV.

V is TRBV2 and J is TRBJ2-1; the match to TRBD1 covers 8 bases. The ends lost 6 bases at V and 4 bases at J; junction bases unmatched: 5. The germline V gene encodes CDR1 SNHLY and CDR2 FYNNEI. There are 14 residues in the CDR3. CDR3 DNA: TGTGCCAGCAGCCCGGACAGGGCTTACAATGAGCAGTTCTTC. Protein: CASSPDRAYNEQFF.

The chain joins TRBV4-1 to TRBJ2-1; 8 bases agree with TRBD2. Germline V lookup: CDR1 MGHRA, CDR2 YSYEKL. With 4 bases clipped from V and 9 bases from J, the junction kept 17 bases outside the gene matches. The CDR3 contains 17 residues. The CDR3 region is CASSRDRWTSIIGEQFF. In DNA, the CDR3 is TGCGCCAGCAGCCGAGACCGGTGGACTAGCATTATTGGTGAGCAGTTCTTC.

The DNA for the CDR3 is TGTGCCAGCAGCCCGGGGACCCCGTCTGCCTATGAGCAGTTCTTC. The encoded protein is CASSPGTPSAYEQFF. The chain employs TRBV5-4 and TRBJ2-1; D tentatively fits TRBD1 or TRBD2 (5 bases each). The germline CDR1 and CDR2 sequences are SGHNT and YYREEE (reference sequence). This CDR3 contains 15 residues. The ends were cut back, 4 bases at V and 8 bases at J, with 19 bases in the middle.

J is TRBJ2-7 and V is TRBV2; tentatively, D is TRBD2 (5 bases). CDR1 and CDR2 from the germline V gene are SNHLY and FYNNEI. V was pared by 7 bases and J by 6 bases, with 16 bases between. This CDR3 region has 13 residues. CDR3: CASNVALGGEQYV. Written as DNA, the CDR3 is TGTGCCAGCAACGTGGCCCTAGGAGGCGAGCAGTACGTC.

The chain carries TRBV18 and TRBJ2-7, with D unclear. Germline CDR1 is KGHSH and CDR2 is LQKENI. V was pared by 2 bases and J by 2 bases, with 7 bases between. The CDR3 totals 13 residues. The CDR3 region is CASSPAATYEQYF. The DNA for the CDR3 is TGTGCCAGCTCACCAGCCGCCACCTACGAGCAGTACTTC.

This clone was picked up a small number of times. This rearrangement joins TRBV19 to TRBJ1-5; perhaps TRBD1 as D (5 bases). Trimming removed 8 bases from V and 4 bases from J, with 9 bases in between. The CDR3 loop spans 12 amino acids. Per the germline V gene, CDR1 is LNHDA and CDR2 is SQIVND (reference sequence). The CDR3 here is CASSWGNQPQHF. The CDR3 nucleotides are TGTGCCAGTTCTTGGGGGAATCAGCCCCAGCATTTT.

This sequence joins TRBV7-3 and TRBJ2-1, with a tentative D call TRBD2 (5 bases). Trimming removed 3 bases from V and 5 bases from J, with 14 bases in between. The CDR3 is made up of 15 amino acids. CDR1 is SGHTA and CDR2 is FQGTGA in the germline V gene. This CDR3 is CASSFSAGVNNEQFF. Here the CDR3 DNA reads TGTGCCAGCAGCTTCTCGGCGGGCGTGAACAATGAGCAGTTCTTC.

A few counts support this clone. The chain links TRBV7-2 to TRBJ2-5; TRBD2 aligns across 7 bases. CDR1 and CDR2 from the germline V gene are SGHTA and FQGNSA. The V segment lost 1 base and the J segment 2 bases; nucleotides outside the gene matches: 16. CDR3 length equals 19 residues. CDR3 loop: CASSLEMARRTRGQETQYF. CDR3 in DNA: TGTGCCAGCAGCTTAGAAATGGCTCGCAGGACTAGGGGTCAAGAGACCCAGTACTTC.